The next 29 T cell receptor beta chains were all read from a single sample in a study of T cells in Graves' hyperthyroidism and ophthalmopathy. From RNA transcripts, TCR beta CDR3 regions were amplified. Using the HTBI primer set, a first-round RT-PCR was run on the TCR CDR3. Each CDR3 protein is one row after TCRdb ran MiXCR on the multiplex PCR reads. The repertoire holds roughly 360,000 distinct CDR3 sequences, with 13% as singletons. The sequenced sample consisted of blood. The receptors originated from a man in his thirties or forties with Graves' hyperthyroidism that later progressed to Graves' ophthalmopathy.

This chain links TRBV29-1 with TRBJ2-7, with D possibly TRBD1 on 6 matching bases. From germline, CDR1 is SQVTM and CDR2 ANQGSEA. The CDR3 extends over 12 amino acids. V dropped 3 bases and J dropped 5 bases, with 11 bases sitting between them. The DNA for the CDR3 is TGCAGCGTTGAGAGGACAGCGAACGAGCAGTACTTC. Translating gives CSVERTANEQYF.

This clonotype was recorded at least ten times. V usage is TRBV11-2 and J usage is TRBJ2-7, with TRBD1 matching over 9 bases. This CDR3 comprises 14 residues. The J segment lost 5 bases and the V segment lost 1 base, leaving 3 bases of the junction unmatched. The V gene's germline CDR1 is SGHAT and CDR2 FQNNGV. CDR3 sequence reads: CASSLGTGVNEQYF. CDR3 sequence (DNA): TGTGCCAGCAGCTTAGGGACAGGGGTAAACGAGCAGTACTTC. The full variable domain, its missing parts supplied by reference TRBV11-2 and TRBJ2-7, is EAGVAQSPRYKIIEKRQSVAFWCNPISGHATLYWYQQILGQGPKLLIQFQNNGVVDDSQLPKDRFSAERLKGVDSTLKIQPAKLEDSAVYLCASSLGTGVNEQYFGPGTRLTVT.

About this clonotype itself: This sequence may be a read error, since a much larger clone differs from it by one base. In this CDR3 the conserved last residue, phenylalanine or tryptophan, is missing, so a read error is likely. This sequence joins TRBV20-1 and TRBJ2-6; TRBD1 aligns across 8 bases. CDR1 is DFQATT and CDR2 is SNEGSKA in the germline V gene (reference sequence). The CDR3 length is 16 residues. Trimming cost V 5 bases and J 0 bases; bases outside gene matches: 6. In DNA, the CDR3 is TGCAGTGCTGGAGGGACAGGTGCCTCTGGGGCCAACGTCCTGACTTCC. Encoded protein: CSAGGTGASGANVLTS.

Many counts were recorded for this clonotype. The J gene is TRBJ2-7, the V gene TRBV2, with TRBD1 matching 7 bases. V gave up 10 bases and J gave up 5 bases; unmatched junction bases: 14. Germline CDR1 and CDR2: SNHLY and FYNNEI. The CDR3 has 14 residues. This chain's CDR3 is CATLSGRGWDEQYF. CDR3 bases: TGTGCCACCCTCTCCGGCAGGGGGTGGGACGAGCAGTACTTC.

This clonotype has at least ten counts. This sequence joins TRBV10-3 and TRBJ2-1, with a possible D match to TRBD2 (5 bases). There are 16 residues in the CDR3. V lost 3 bases and J 4 bases, leaving 16 bases between the germline ends. Looked up from germline, CDR1 is ENHRY and CDR2 is SYGVKD. The CDR3 loop is CAISDPVGVGYNEQFF. DNA of the CDR3: TGTGCCATCAGTGACCCGGTGGGAGTTGGGTACAATGAGCAGTTCTTC.

Many counts were recorded for this clonotype. This rearrangement joins TRBV4-1 to TRBJ2-2, with TRBD1 identical over 7 bases. The germline V gene has CDR1 MGHRA and CDR2 YSYEKL. The CDR3 consists of 16 residues. V shed 4 bases, J shed 6 bases, and the junction held 11 bases outside the gene matches. CDR3 sequence reads: CASSRATNRGPGELFF. CDR3 bases: TGCGCCAGCAGCCGGGCAACCAACAGGGGCCCCGGGGAGCTGTTTTTT.

The rearrangement uses TRBV24-1 and TRBJ2-5; TRBD1 matches 10 bases. CDR3 length: 16 residues. CDR1 is KGHDR and CDR2 is SFDVKD in the germline V gene. The J segment lost 2 bases and the V segment lost 1 base, leaving 3 bases of the junction unmatched. The CDR3 bases are TGTGCCACCAGTGATTTCCGGGACAGGGGACAAGAGACCCAGTACTTC. Its protein product is CATSDFRDRGQETQYF.

The chain uses TRBV15 and TRBJ2-1; 8 bases agree with TRBD2. Trimming at V came to 0 bases and at J to 9 bases, leaving 10 bases not matched to a gene. CDR1 is LNHNV and CDR2 is YYDKDF in the germline V gene (reference sequence). The CDR3 consists of 16 residues. The CDR3 is CATSRDRAGGRSEQFF. CDR3 DNA: TGTGCCACCAGCAGAGATCGTGCGGGGGGCCGGTCTGAGCAGTTCTTC.

This clonotype was counted a few times. V gene TRBV4-2 combines with J gene TRBJ1-1; 9 bases agree with TRBD1. Germline CDR1 LGHNA, CDR2 YNFKEQ. Trimming took 4 bases from V and 1 from J; bases not matched to a gene: 4. The CDR3 length is 15 residues. The CDR3, as DNA: TGTGCCAGCAGCCTAGGGACAGGGAAGAACACTGAAGCTTTCTTT. This encodes CASSLGTGKNTEAFF.

For this clonotype: Mismatch with germline at one junction end may stem from a read error. The chain joins TRBV6-1 to TRBJ1-1; TRBD1 agrees at 10 bases. Germline V CDR1 and CDR2: MNHNS, SASEGT. This CDR3 spans 15 amino acids. The CDR3 protein is CASSTGTGVNTEASF. The CDR3 DNA sequence: TGTGCCAGCAGTACCGGGACAGGGGTGAACACTGAAGCTTCCTTT.

This clonotype was seen at least ten times. Written as DNA, the CDR3 is TGCAGTGCTAGAGATCATGGGGGGTACACAGATACGCAGTATTTT. The encoded protein is CSARDHGGYTDTQYF. This chain connects TRBV20-1 to TRBJ2-3; TRBD2 is a possible D gene (6 bases). This CDR3 has 15 residues. V shed 0 bases and J shed 2 bases, with 12 bases lying between them. The germline CDR1 and CDR2 sequences are DFQATT and SNEGSKA (reference sequence).

This clonotype was seen many times. The chain employs TRBV30 and TRBJ1-1, with D unresolved. Germline assignment: CDR1 GTSNPN and CDR2 SVGIG (reference sequence). This CDR3 region has 12 residues. V was clipped by 3 bases and J by 2 bases, with 7 bases between them. The CDR3 sequence is CAWRRINTEAFF. DNA for the CDR3: TGTGCCTGGAGGAGGATAAACACTGAAGCTTTCTTT.

This clonotype was picked up many times. The V and J genes are TRBV18 and TRBJ1-2, with D possibly being TRBD1 (5 bases). CDR3 size: 14 residues. Trimming removed 3 bases from V and 1 base from J, with 9 bases in between. Germline values: CDR1 KGHSH, CDR2 LQKENI. The CDR3 region is CASSPGHRNYGYTF. The CDR3 DNA reads TGTGCCAGCTCACCTGGACACCGTAACTATGGCTACACCTTC. Full variable domain (outside the CDR3, taken from reference TRBV18 and TRBJ1-2): NAGVMQNPRHLVRRRGQEARLRCSPMKGHSHVYWYRQLPEEGLKFMVYLQKENIIDESGMPKERFSAEFPKEGPSILRIQQVVRGDSAAYFCASSPGHRNYGYTFGSGTRLTVV.

The table lists this clonotype with many counts. The chain has TRBV28 and TRBJ1-3, with D perhaps matching TRBD1 (5 bases). CDR3 length: 16 amino acids. V gave up 8 bases and J gave up 0 bases, with 17 bases separating them. CDR1 and CDR2 from the germline V gene are MDHEN and SYDVKM. The CDR3 loop is CASGRDLGHSGNTIYF. DNA of the CDR3: TGTGCCAGCGGTAGGGACCTGGGCCACTCTGGAAACACCATATATTTT.

This clonotype was found many times. The chain employs TRBV28 and TRBJ1-1, with 10 positions matching TRBD1. This CDR3 has 16 residues. J lost 1 base, V lost 5 bases, and 7 bases had no gene match. Germline CDR1 reads MDHEN; CDR2 reads SYDVKM. CDR3 amino acids: CASSLDRGSANTEAFF. Written as DNA, the CDR3 is TGTGCCAGCAGTCTGGACAGGGGGAGCGCGAACACTGAAGCTTTCTTT.

This clonotype was seen ten or more times. The rearrangement uses TRBV18 and TRBJ1-5, with D possibly matching TRBD1 (5 bases). The V gene lost 5 bases and the J gene lost 6 bases, with 14 bases spanning the gap. CDR1 is KGHSH, CDR2 LQKENI, per germline. The CDR3 has 14 amino acids. CDR3 amino acids: CASSNTGDVQPQHF. The CDR3 coding sequence is TGTGCCAGCTCAAACACAGGAGACGTTCAGCCCCAGCATTTT.

This chain links TRBV18 with TRBJ2-1, with 12 bases lining up with TRBD1. This CDR3 is 16 amino acids long. Germline CDR1 and CDR2: KGHSH and LQKENI. Losses at the gene ends were 4 bases for V and 6 bases for J; bases not matched to a gene: 7. CDR3: CASSQIRDRGRNEQFF. The CDR3 bases are TGTGCCAGCTCACAAATCCGGGACAGGGGGCGCAATGAGCAGTTCTTC.

The chain has TRBV7-8 and TRBJ2-7; the D gene is possibly TRBD2 (6 bases). The germline V gene has CDR1 SGHVS and CDR2 FQNEAQ. The V end was cut by 0 bases, the J end by 3 bases, with 9 bases between. This CDR3 region has 14 residues. The CDR3 protein is CASSLAGGDYEQYF. The CDR3 coding sequence is TGTGCCAGCAGCTTAGCGGGCGGGGACTACGAGCAGTACTTC.

This clonotype was detected many times. The chain joins TRBV7-8 to TRBJ1-5; D not certain. The germline gives CDR1 SGHVS, CDR2 FQNEAQ. CDR3 length: 16 amino acids. V shed 0 bases and J shed 0 bases, with 9 bases lying between them. CDR3 sequence (DNA): TGTGCCAGCAGCTTAGCCCCGGGGAATAGCAATCAGCCCCAGCATTTT. It translates to CASSLAPGNSNQPQHF.

Ten or more counts support this clonotype. The gene calls are TRBV10-3 and TRBJ2-7, with TRBD1 matching 8 bases. CDR1 is ENHRY, CDR2 SYGVKD, per germline. Trimming at V came to 8 bases and at J to 4 bases, leaving 16 bases not matched to a gene. The CDR3 consists of 16 residues. CDR3 protein: CAIRGERQGKTYEQYF. The CDR3 nucleotides read TGTGCCATCCGCGGCGAGCGACAGGGGAAAACGTACGAGCAGTACTTC.

This clonotype was observed many times. This chain links TRBV12-3 or TRBV12-4 with TRBJ1-1; D gene uncertain. The V end lost 6 bases, the J end lost 6 bases, and 11 bases lay between the germline ends. The CDR3 loop spans 12 amino acids. The CDR3 loop is CASSQDSSEAFF. The DNA of the CDR3 is TGTGCCAGCAGCCAGGACTCCTCTGAAGCTTTCTTT.

The sample holds many counts of this clonotype. V is TRBV3-1 and J is TRBJ2-3, with TRBD1 as a possible D gene (5 bases). Trimming cost V 6 bases and J 3 bases, with 7 bases left between them. The CDR3 is 12 residues long. CDR1 and CDR2 (germline): LGHDT, YNNKEL (reference sequence). CDR3 region: CASRDKTDTQYF. As DNA, the CDR3 is TGTGCCAGCAGGGACAAAACAGATACGCAGTATTTT.

The gene calls are TRBV6-1 and TRBJ1-3; D may be TRBD1 (5 bases). V gave up 6 bases and J gave up 0 bases, with 12 bases separating them. Looked up from germline, CDR1 is MNHNS and CDR2 is SASEGT. The CDR3 totals 15 residues. CDR3 nucleotides: TGTGCCAGCAGCCCGACAGCTTTCTCTGGAAACACCATATATTTT. It yields the protein CASSPTAFSGNTIYF.

The table lists this clonotype with many counts. This chain connects TRBV2 to TRBJ2-5; D call uncertain. V gave up 1 base and J gave up 5 bases, with 17 bases separating them. Germline V gives CDR1 SNHLY, CDR2 FYNNEI. The CDR3 sequence is 16 residues long. The CDR3 sequence is CASSEGAGEDWETQYF. The CDR3 DNA reads as TGTGCCAGCAGTGAAGGGGCAGGCGAGGATTGGGAGACCCAGTACTTC.

The rearrangement uses TRBV7-2 and TRBJ2-1, with 10 nucleotides matching TRBD2. Unmatched junction bases numbered 4, after V lost 6 bases and J lost 5 bases. Germline V CDR1 and CDR2: SGHTA, FQGNSA. The CDR3 contains 14 residues. CDR3: CASRNSGGHNEQFF. The CDR3 bases are TGTGCCAGCAGAAATAGCGGGGGGCACAATGAGCAGTTCTTC.

This clonotype has a count of ten or more. The gene calls are TRBV28 and TRBJ1-6; weak D call: TRBD1 (5 bases). Germline lookup yields CDR1 MDHEN and CDR2 SYDVKM. Trimming pared 9 bases from V and 3 bases from J, leaving 18 bases between. There are 16 residues in the CDR3. Written as DNA, the CDR3 is TGTGCCAGTAGGACGGCAGGGAAAGTCTATAATTCACCCCTCCACTTT. This encodes CASRTAGKVYNSPLHF.

This clonotype was counted at least ten times. V is TRBV30 and J is TRBJ1-1; D perhaps matches TRBD1 (6 bases). Trimming shortened V by 6 bases and J by 6 bases, and 14 bases separated the two germline ends. CDR3 size: 12 residues. Germline V CDR1 and CDR2: GTSNPN, SVGIG (reference sequence). The CDR3 DNA sequence: TGTGCCTGTACAGGGATTTCCGCTGAAGCTTTCTTT. As protein: CACTGISAEAFF. Complete variable domain (other parts from reference TRBV30 and TRBJ1-1): SQTIHQWPATLVQPVGSPLSLECTVEGTSNPNLYWYRQAAGRGLQLLFYSVGIGQISSEVPQNLSASRPQDRQFILSSKKLLLSDSGFYLCACTGISAEAFFGQGTRLTVV.

The chain combines TRBV19 with TRBJ1-5; the D is unclear. Trimming stripped 0 bases from V and 3 bases from J, with 6 bases between. The CDR3 sequence is 14 residues long. CDR1 is LNHDA, CDR2 SQIVND, per germline (reference sequence). The CDR3 sequence is CASSIEQLNQPQHF. The CDR3 DNA reads as TGTGCCAGTAGTATAGAACAGCTCAATCAGCCCCAGCATTTT.

This clonotype showed up many times. The chain has TRBV7-3 and TRBJ2-3; D ambiguous. Germline V lookup: CDR1 SGHTA, CDR2 FQGTGA. This CDR3 region has 14 residues. V was pared by 2 bases and J by 13 bases, with 19 bases between. The CDR3 protein is CASSLDGPDPQKYF. In nucleotides, the CDR3 is TGTGCCAGCAGCTTAGACGGACCCGACCCCCAGAAGTATTTT.